The 25 T cell receptor beta chains given below trace back to one sample, sequenced in a study of T cell responses to AZD1222 COVID-19 vaccine. Sequenced by immunoSEQ multiplex PCR; TCRdb stores in-frame clones only, minus some. The sample carries about 95,000 clones, roughly 89% recorded once. The sample here was peripheral blood, taken on day 0 of AZD1222 vaccination. These receptor sequences come from an adult in good health.

CDR3 loop: CASSQPRESWGYTF. The CDR3 nucleotides read TGCGCCAGCAGCCAACCCAGGGAGTCCTGGGGCTACACCTTC. V usage is TRBV4-1 and J usage is TRBJ1-2, with D tentatively TRBD1 (5 bases). Between the trimmed V and J ends, which lost 2 bases and 8 bases, there was a span of 15 bases. This CDR3 has 14 residues. From germline, CDR1 is MGHRA and CDR2 YSYEKL.

The chain links TRBV24-1 to TRBJ2-5; the D gene is possibly TRBD1 (6 bases). The V end lost 11 bases, the J end lost 4 bases, and 13 bases lay between the germline ends. The CDR3 runs to 12 residues. Germline V lookup: CDR1 KGHDR, CDR2 SFDVKD. In DNA form, the CDR3 reads TGTGCCATCGACAGGATGAGAGAGACCCAGTACTTC. It codes for CAIDRMRETQYF.

This clone was seen a few times. The chain combines TRBV5-6 with TRBJ1-2, with D tentatively TRBD1 (6 bases). Trimming shortened V by 4 bases and J by 7 bases, and 17 bases separated the two germline ends. The CDR3 covers 14 residues. Looked up from germline, CDR1 is SGHDT and CDR2 is YYEEEE. CDR3 DNA sequence: TGTGCCAGCAGCGAAATTTCCTCGACAGGTGGCTACACCTTC. Amino acid sequence: CASSEISSTGGYTF. The full variable domain, rest sourced from reference TRBV5-6 and TRBJ1-2, is DAGVTQSPTHLIKTRGQQVTLRCSPKSGHDTVSWYQQALGQGPQFIFQYYEEEERQRGNFPDRFSGHQFPNYSSELNVNALLLGDSALYLCASSEISSTGGYTFGSGTRLTVV.

J is TRBJ1-6 and V is TRBV18; the D gene is possibly TRBD1 (5 bases). V lost 3 bases to trimming and J lost 12 bases, with 18 bases between them. The CDR3 covers 15 residues. In germline, CDR1 is KGHSH, CDR2 LQKENI. The CDR3 coding sequence is TGTGCCAGCTCACCTGGTCCCAGGGCCCAGGGACCCCTCCACTTT. Its translation: CASSPGPRAQGPLHF.

This chain joins TRBV6-5 and TRBJ1-2; D remains unclear. Germline V gene data show CDR1 as MNHEY and CDR2 as SVGAGI. The germline V and J ends were trimmed by 7 bases and 4 bases, with 13 bases remaining between them. The CDR3 loop spans 13 amino acids. The DNA of the CDR3 is TGTGCCAGCACGACGTCCTTCCTCTATGGCTACACCTTC. This sequence encodes CASTTSFLYGYTF.

This rearrangement joins TRBV7-2 to TRBJ1-2; the D is unclear. Trimming removed 1 base from V and 8 bases from J, with 26 bases in between. Germline V gives CDR1 SGHTA, CDR2 FQGNSA. The CDR3 loop spans 18 amino acids. CDR3 region: CASSLVVRTGTAAEGYTF. DNA for the CDR3: TGTGCCAGCAGCTTAGTTGTCAGGACGGGTACAGCAGCTGAGGGCTACACCTTC.

The V and J genes are TRBV11-2 and TRBJ1-5; 10 bases fit TRBD1. Per germline, CDR1 SGHAT and CDR2 FQNNGV. The CDR3 consists of 14 residues. The V segment lost 5 bases and the J segment 5 bases; nucleotides outside the gene matches: 3. The CDR3 bases are TGTGCCAGCAGCCTCGGGACAGGGGATCAGCCCCAGCATTTT. It yields the protein CASSLGTGDQPQHF.

The V gene is TRBV4-1, the J gene TRBJ1-1; weak D call: TRBD1 (5 bases). Trimming left V 3 bases short and J 1 base short, with 12 bases between. CDR3 length: 15 residues. Germline V lookup: CDR1 MGHRA, CDR2 YSYEKL. In DNA form, the CDR3 reads TGCGCCAGCAGCCACATCCAGGGAGGGAACACTGAAGCTTTCTTT. As protein: CASSHIQGGNTEAFF.

The chain combines TRBV11-2 with TRBJ1-2; D is perhaps TRBD1 (5 bases). Germline CDR1 and CDR2: SGHAT and FQNNGV. V lost 5 bases, J lost 5 bases, and 18 bases lay in between. This CDR3 region has 15 residues. CDR3 DNA: TGTGCCAGCAGCACACTGCGGGGACGGGGGTATGGCTACACCTTC. It encodes CASSTLRGRGYGYTF.

The V gene is TRBV11-2, the J gene TRBJ1-2; TRBD1 is a possible D gene (5 bases). The V and J ends lost 2 bases and 8 bases respectively, with 15 bases between them. The CDR3 runs to 14 residues. Germline-derived CDR1 and CDR2 are SGHAT and FQNNGV. The CDR3 coding sequence is TGTGCCAGCAGCTTAAACCGGGCCCAGGGCGGCTACACCTTC. This gives the protein CASSLNRAQGGYTF.

The chain employs TRBV2 and TRBJ1-6, with 10 bases fitting TRBD1. Germline values: CDR1 SNHLY, CDR2 FYNNEI. The trim removed 6 bases at V and 0 bases at J, leaving 5 bases unmatched. The CDR3 is made up of 17 amino acids. CDR3 region: CASSSRTGGSYNSPLHF. CDR3 bases: TGTGCCAGCAGCTCCAGGACAGGGGGCTCCTATAATTCACCCCTCCACTTT. The full variable domain, its missing parts supplied by reference TRBV2 and TRBJ1-6, is EPEVTQTPSHQVTQMGQEVILRCVPISNHLYFYWYRQILGQKVEFLVSFYNNEISEKSEIFDDQFSVERPDGSNFTLKIRSTKLEDSAMYFCASSSRTGGSYNSPLHFGNGTRLTVT.

The chain combines TRBV12-3 or TRBV12-4 with TRBJ1-2; unclear D gene. V shed 6 bases and J shed 5 bases, with 7 bases lying between them. This CDR3 spans 11 amino acids. The CDR3 DNA reads as TGTGCCAGCAGCCTAACTTATGGCTACACCTTC. Protein product: CASSLTYGYTF.

The V and J genes are TRBV5-8 and TRBJ2-2; D possibly uses TRBD1 or TRBD2 (5 bases each). The germline CDR1 and CDR2 sequences are SGHTS and YDEGEE. There are 16 residues in the CDR3. V was pared by 6 bases and J by 5 bases, with 20 bases between. In DNA, the CDR3 is TGTGCCAGCACCCCAAGGGGACGGGAAGGGACCGGGGAGCTGTTTTTT. It is translated as CASTPRGREGTGELFF.

V and J are TRBV5-1 and TRBJ2-3; the match to TRBD2 covers 11 bases. Germline V gene sequence: CDR1 SGHRS, CDR2 YFSETQ. The CDR3 sequence is 16 residues long. Trimming took 2 bases from V and 4 from J; bases not matched to a gene: 6. DNA for the CDR3: TGCGCCAGCAGCTTTTTTAGCGGGGGGGCGGCAGATACGCAGTATTTT. Its translation: CASSFFSGGAADTQYF.

The rearrangement joins TRBV6-2 or TRBV6-3 to TRBJ2-5; D ambiguous. The CDR3 is 12 amino acids. V lost 2 bases and J lost 2, with 3 bases in between. CDR1 is MNHEY, CDR2 SVGEGT, per germline. CDR3 amino acids: CASSYGQETQYF. The DNA for the CDR3 is TGTGCCAGCAGTTACGGTCAAGAGACCCAGTACTTC.

This clone is a singleton in its sample. The chain is built from TRBV5-1 and TRBJ1-1, with TRBD1 identical over 9 bases. Germline V gives CDR1 SGHRS, CDR2 YFSETQ. This CDR3 is built from 15 residues. V lost 0 bases to trimming and J lost 1 base; unmatched junction nucleotides: 1. The CDR3 DNA reads TGCGCCAGCAGCTTGGGGACAGGGGCGAACACTGAAGCTTTCTTT. This sequence encodes CASSLGTGANTEAFF.

The chain employs TRBV6-5 and TRBJ1-4, with D possibly being TRBD1 (6 bases). Germline V lookup: CDR1 MNHEY, CDR2 SVGAGI. V dropped 11 bases and J dropped 11 bases, with 27 bases sitting between them. The CDR3 is 15 residues long. CDR3 in DNA: TGTGCCGCACTTCAAGGAGAGGGGGGATGGGGGAAACTGTTTTTT. The encoded protein is CAALQGEGGWGKLFF.

In its sample, this clone was seen a few times. The genes are TRBV9 and TRBJ2-2; D is ambiguous. The V and J ends lost 4 bases and 5 bases respectively, with 6 bases between them. Germline V gene lookup returns CDR1 SGDLS and CDR2 YYNGEE. This CDR3 spans 12 amino acids. CDR3 bases: TGTGCCAGCAGCCTCACGACCGGGGAGCTGTTTTTT. As protein: CASSLTTGELFF.

V usage is TRBV27 and J usage is TRBJ1-2; possible D gene TRBD1, 5 bases. The length of the CDR3 is 13 residues. Germline values: CDR1 MNHEY, CDR2 SMNVEV (reference sequence). The V end lost 6 bases, the J end lost 5 bases, and 13 bases lay between the germline ends. CDR3 DNA sequence: TGTGCCAGCAGCGACTCAGGGCGATATGGCTACACCTTC. This translates into CASSDSGRYGYTF.

The CDR3 loop reads CASSYGDNYEQYF. The CDR3 bases are TGTGCCAGCAGCTACGGGGATAACTACGAGCAGTACTTC. This sequence joins TRBV11-2 and TRBJ2-7; tentative D call: TRBD2 (5 bases). Germline V gene data show CDR1 as SGHAT and CDR2 as FQNNGV. This CDR3 region has 13 residues. V was cut by 4 bases and J by 3 bases, with 10 bases left in between.

The J gene is TRBJ2-1, the V gene TRBV7-9, with D hard to call. This CDR3 comprises 12 residues. V lost 5 bases and J lost 1, with 3 bases in between. Germline CDR1 reads SEHNR; CDR2 reads FQNEAQ (reference sequence). CDR3 sequence reads: CASSQSYNEQFF. The DNA of the CDR3 is TGTGCCAGCAGCCAGTCCTACAATGAGCAGTTCTTC.

V and J are TRBV11-2 and TRBJ2-2, with D perhaps TRBD1 or TRBD2 (5 bases each). V lost 6 bases, J lost 1 base, and 9 bases lay in between. Germline assignment: CDR1 SGHAT and CDR2 FQNNGV. This CDR3 contains 14 residues. The CDR3 is CASRPGRNTGELFF. The CDR3 nucleotides are TGTGCCAGCAGGCCGGGACGGAACACCGGGGAGCTGTTTTTT.

The chain has TRBV23-1 and TRBJ2-7; D remains unclear. TRBV23-1 is treated as an ORF (open reading frame) with a function not yet certain. With 8 bases removed from V and 0 bases from J, the gap between germline ends came to 23 bases. This CDR3 has 17 amino acids. CDR3 DNA: TGCGCCAGCCCCAAGTCCGAACTCCAACGAATCTCCTACGAGCAGTACTTC. Amino acid sequence: CASPKSELQRISYEQYF.

The table lists this clone with a few counts. V gene TRBV6-1 combines with J gene TRBJ1-2; no definite D call. V lost 1 base to trimming and J lost 4 bases, with 13 bases between them. The CDR3 is 15 residues long. CDR1 is MNHNS, CDR2 SASEGT, per germline. In nucleotides, the CDR3 is TGTGCCAGCAGTGAAGTGGTGGCAGGCCTCTATGGCTACACCTTC. It specifies CASSEVVAGLYGYTF.

In this sample, this clone turned up once. The rearrangement joins TRBV4-1 to TRBJ2-1; the match to TRBD2 covers 13 bases. In germline, CDR1 is MGHRA, CDR2 YSYEKL. The CDR3 covers 16 residues. J lost 7 bases, V lost 4 bases, and 7 bases had no gene match. CDR3 residues: CASSPGLAGVLNEQFF. In DNA form, the CDR3 reads TGCGCCAGCAGCCCCGGACTAGCGGGGGTATTGAATGAGCAGTTCTTC.